Listed below are T cell receptor beta chains from one sample, sequenced in a study of graft-versus-host responses after intestinal transplantation. No antigen has been assigned to these receptors. Libraries were prepared by immunoSEQ multiplex PCR; TCRdb keeps only in-frame clonotypes and omits some of them. This sample yields more than 90,000 clones, of which 85% to 95% are seen a single time; 1% to 1.5% belongs to the top ten. This specimen consisted of unstimulated CD8+ T cells sorted from spleen or lymph node cells, obtained before transplant. The receptors stem from a human donor who was the organ donor for an intestinal transplant. Both conserved end residues are part of each CDR3. D genes are given only for firm matches. Size tells how often a clone was seen (once, few, many) or the class of an expanded clone, and some rows leave it out.

J	D	size	V	CDR3	DNA
TRBJ1-1	-	-	TRBV6-5	CASSYSPYTEAFF	TGTGCCAGCAGTTACAGTCCGTACACTGAAGCTTTCTTT
TRBJ2-1	TRBD1	once	TRBV10-3	CAIGTGDEQFF	TGTGCCATCGGGACAGGGGATGAGCAGTTCTTC
TRBJ2-1	TRBD1	-	TRBV5-1	CASSLARGTGDWFF	TGCGCCAGCAGCTTGGCCAGGGGGACAGGGGACTGGTTCTTC
TRBJ2-7	-	-	TRBV2	CASSTGLRWDEQYF	TGTGCCAGCAGTACAGGGCTCCGGTGGGACGAGCAGTACTTC
TRBJ2-1	-	-	TRBV30	CALHSGESFAGEQFF	TGTGCCTTACACTCCGGGGAGAGTTTCGCGGGTGAGCAGTTCTTC
TRBJ2-7	-	-	TRBV5-6	CASSSGRSEQYF	TGTGCCAGCAGCTCGGGTCGCAGCGAGCAGTACTTC
TRBJ2-7	TRBD2	-	TRBV4-1	CASSQDLLTAGGGDEQYF	TGCGCCAGCAGCCAAGATCTCCTGACAGCGGGGGGCGGGGACGAGCAGTACTTC
TRBJ2-7	TRBD1	-	TRBV27	CASSRQGTHEQYF	TGTGCCAGCTCGCGACAGGGGACCCACGAGCAGTACTTC
TRBJ2-1	TRBD1	-	TRBV29-1	CSVDFARFGTGQFF	TGCAGCGTTGACTTCGCTCGATTCGGGACAGGGCAGTTCTTC
TRBJ1-1	-	once	TRBV5-1	CASSPGANTEAFF	TGCGCCAGCAGCCCGGGGGCAAACACTGAAGCTTTCTTT
TRBJ1-2	TRBD1	-	TRBV6-6	CASSSADRARGYTF	TGTGCCAGCAGTTCGGCGGACAGGGCGAGAGGCTACACCTTC
TRBJ1-2	-	-	TRBV4-2	CASSQDSGVYGYTF	TGTGCCAGCAGCCAAGACTCGGGGGTCTATGGCTACACCTTC
TRBJ2-7	-	-	TRBV28	CASSLGPEAGNEQYF	TGTGCCAGCAGTTTAGGGCCTGAGGCGGGGAACGAGCAGTACTTC
TRBJ2-7	-	-	TRBV7-8	CASSPGAGVAYEQYF	TGTGCCAGCAGCCCGGGGGCGGGAGTTGCCTACGAGCAGTACTTC
TRBJ2-7	-	once	TRBV2	CASNLPHEQYF	TGTGCCAGCAACCTCCCCCACGAGCAGTACTTC
TRBJ2-3	TRBD2	-	TRBV6-1	CASSEGLAGADTQYF	TGTGCCAGCAGTGAAGGACTAGCGGGAGCAGATACGCAGTATTTT
TRBJ2-6	TRBD1	-	TRBV27	CASGTGGFGANVLTF	TGTGCCAGCGGGACAGGGGGTTTTGGGGCCAACGTCCTGACTTTC
TRBJ2-1	TRBD2	-	TRBV10-2	CASRGSGRPYNEQFF	TGCGCCAGCAGGGGGAGCGGGAGGCCCTACAATGAGCAGTTCTTC
TRBJ2-7	-	-	TRBV30	CAWSTSFSYEQYF	TGTGCCTGGAGTACCAGTTTCTCCTACGAGCAGTACTTC
TRBJ2-1	TRBD2	-	TRBV25-1	CASSPTGLGIEQFF	TGTGCCAGCAGTCCAACGGGACTAGGCATCGAGCAGTTCTTC
TRBJ2-7	-	-	TRBV29-1	CSVEDRTDHNYEQYF	TGCAGCGTTGAAGATAGGACAGATCACAACTACGAGCAGTACTTC
TRBJ1-3	TRBD1	-	TRBV28	CASSLPAGTAGNTIYF	TGTGCCAGCAGTTTACCCGCCGGGACAGCTGGAAACACCATATATTTT
TRBJ2-3	-	-	TRBV19	CASSIFRGQDTQYF	TGTGCCAGTAGTATTTTCCGGGGCCAAGATACGCAGTATTTT
TRBJ1-1	TRBD1	-	TRBV9	CASSVGTGGTEAFF	TGTGCCAGCAGCGTAGGGACAGGGGGCACTGAAGCTTTCTTT
TRBJ1-6	-	-	TRBV5-6	CASSLAQSYSPLHF	TGTGCCAGCAGCTTGGCCCAGTCTTATTCACCCCTCCACTTT
TRBJ2-7	-	-	TRBV4-2	CASSREFDRHSYEQYF	TGTGCCAGCAGCCGGGAATTCGACAGACACTCCTACGAGCAGTACTTC
TRBJ1-2	TRBD1	-	TRBV10-3	CAIRSERDRVNGYTF	TGTGCCATCAGATCCGAGCGGGACAGGGTTAATGGCTACACCTTC
TRBJ2-2	-	-	TRBV6-1	CASSEQGGNTGELFF	TGTGCCAGCAGTGAACAGGGGGGGAACACCGGGGAGCTGTTTTTT
TRBJ2-2	-	-	TRBV27	CASSWGYSGELFF	TGTGCCAGCAGTTGGGGTTATTCCGGGGAGCTGTTTTTT
TRBJ1-3	-	few	TRBV9	CASSVGTDPGNTIYF	TGTGCCAGCAGCGTCGGGACGGATCCTGGAAACACCATATATTTT
TRBJ1-2	TRBD1	-	TRBV6-5	CASSYSYRGAGGYTF	TGTGCCAGCAGTTACTCCTACAGGGGCGCCGGAGGCTACACCTTC
TRBJ1-1	TRBD1	-	TRBV6-6	CASSYGRGLGTEAFF	TGTGCCAGCAGTTATGGAAGGGGGCTGGGCACTGAAGCTTTCTTT
TRBJ2-5	TRBD1	-	TRBV5-1	CASGAQGIQETQYF	TGCGCCAGCGGCGCACAGGGGATCCAAGAGACCCAGTACTTC
TRBJ1-1	TRBD1	-	TRBV9	CASSVERDREWNTEAFF	TGTGCCAGCAGCGTAGAACGGGACAGGGAATGGAACACTGAAGCTTTCTTT
TRBJ2-3	TRBD2	-	TRBV6-6	CASSYMAGGSDTQYF	TGTGCCAGCAGTTACATGGCGGGAGGTTCAGATACGCAGTATTTT
TRBJ2-5	-	-	TRBV9	CASSGTGRQETQYF	TGTGCCAGCAGCGGAACAGGGAGGCAGGAGACCCAGTACTTC
TRBJ2-1	TRBD2	-	TRBV7-6	CASSFEREIWNEQFF	TGTGCCAGCAGCTTTGAGCGGGAGATTTGGAATGAGCAGTTCTTC
TRBJ2-1	-	-	TRBV4-1	CASSPPTGGSSYNEQFF	TGCGCCAGCAGCCCCCCCACTGGGGGGAGCTCCTACAATGAGCAGTTCTTC
TRBJ1-4	TRBD1	-	TRBV29-1	CSGRTGVNEKLFF	TGCAGCGGTCGGACAGGCGTTAATGAAAAACTGTTTTTT
TRBJ2-3	-	-	TRBV7-2	CASSLDRLPDTQYF	TGTGCCAGCAGCTTAGACAGATTACCAGATACGCAGTATTTT
TRBJ2-3	TRBD2	-	TRBV5-1	CASSLGVGRDTDTQYF	TGCGCCAGCAGCTTGGGGGTCGGGAGGGACACAGATACGCAGTATTTT
TRBJ2-7	-	-	TRBV4-3	CASSQDWRGYEQYF	TGCGCCAGCAGCCAAGATTGGCGGGGCTACGAGCAGTACTTC
TRBJ1-1	-	-	TRBV27	CASSFGPRPNTEAFF	TGTGCCAGCAGTTTCGGGCCGCGTCCGAACACTGAAGCTTTCTTT
TRBJ2-5	-	once	TRBV28	CASSLIRSLAQETQYF	TGTGCCAGCAGTTTGATCCGGAGCCTAGCGCAAGAGACCCAGTACTTC
TRBJ1-6	TRBD1	-	TRBV4-1	CASSQGQGSDSPLHF	TGCGCCAGCAGCCAGGGACAGGGGTCCGATTCACCCCTCCACTTT
TRBJ1-3	-	-	TRBV7-6	CASSSDVLGNTIYF	TGTGCCAGCAGCTCCGACGTGTTAGGAAACACCATATATTTT
TRBJ2-1	TRBD2	-	TRBV19	CASAITSGWDNEQFF	TGTGCCAGTGCAATCACTAGCGGGTGGGACAATGAGCAGTTCTTC
TRBJ2-1	TRBD1	-	TRBV5-6	CASSLEGAVWYGSYNEQFF	TGTGCCAGCAGCTTGGAGGGGGCGGTATGGTACGGCTCCTACAATGAGCAGTTCTTC
TRBJ2-3	TRBD2	-	TRBV10-1	CASSANETSGPPDTQYF	TGCGCCAGCAGTGCGAACGAGACTAGCGGTCCCCCCGATACGCAGTATTTT
TRBJ2-1	-	-	TRBV30	CAWSSLGGNEQFF	TGTGCCTGGAGTTCCTTAGGGGGGAATGAGCAGTTCTTC
TRBJ2-1	TRBD2	-	TRBV4-1	CASGVTWGGEQFF	TGCGCCAGCGGGGTAACATGGGGGGGTGAGCAGTTCTTC
TRBJ1-3	-	-	TRBV7-8	CASSPGGSGNTIYF	TGTGCCAGCAGCCCCGGGGGCTCTGGAAACACCATATATTTT
TRBJ1-1	-	once	TRBV27	CASSLTGGGLTEAFF	TGTGCCAGCAGTTTAACGGGAGGGGGGTTAACTGAAGCTTTCTTT
TRBJ2-3	-	-	TRBV5-1	CASSGVWPHTDTQYF	TGCGCCAGCAGCGGGGTTTGGCCCCACACAGATACGCAGTATTTT
TRBJ2-3	-	-	TRBV19	CASSGTLWDTQYF	TGTGCCAGTAGTGGGACATTATGGGATACGCAGTATTTT
TRBJ2-1	TRBD2	-	TRBV2	CASSDVYSAGEYNEQFF	TGTGCCAGCAGTGACGTTTACTCAGCGGGAGAGTACAATGAGCAGTTCTTC
TRBJ1-5	-	-	TRBV28	CASSFRSRFQPQHF	TGTGCCAGCAGTTTCAGGAGTAGGTTTCAGCCCCAGCATTTT
TRBJ2-5	TRBD1	once	TRBV25-1	CASRPGTGLWETQYF	TGTGCCAGCAGACCGGGGACAGGGTTGTGGGAGACCCAGTACTTC
TRBJ1-1	-	once	TRBV30	CAWSARGPEAFF	TGTGCCTGGAGTGCCCGTGGACCTGAAGCTTTCTTT
TRBJ2-7	-	-	TRBV27	CASSPLMSDEQYF	TGTGCCAGCAGTCCCCTTATGAGTGACGAGCAGTACTTC